This TCR beta chain was sequenced for a study of blood T cell repertoires in COVID-19. The data were produced by immunoSEQ multiplex PCR, yet TCRdb's version contains in-frame clones alone and is incomplete. Here the sample spans roughly 60,000 clones, around 70% being singletons. The CDR3 extends over 14 amino acids. With 7 bases clipped from V and 6 bases from J, the junction kept 10 bases outside the gene matches. CDR1 and CDR2 (germline): SGHRS, YFSETQ. The chain has TRBV5-1 and TRBJ2-3; 8 bases align to TRBD1. The sequence was obtained from a woman between 65 and 79 years old with COVID-19, enrolled during active disease. Sequencing used peripheral blood. The CDR3 nucleotides are TGCGCCAGCGGGGAGACAGGGGCCGGGGATACGCAGTATTTT. Its translation: CASGETGAGDTQYF.